This T cell receptor beta chain was retrieved from a study of cytomegalovirus exposure and HLA in healthy donors. General study findings and limits: Reportedly, diagnosis of cytomegalovirus status by the classifier showed high specificity and sensitivity.

PCR involved 60 Vbeta and 13 Jbeta primers. Produced via immunoSEQ multiplex PCR; TCRdb's table is partial and in-frame only. The table lists roughly 100,000 clones, 82% of them singletons, with under 2% in the top ten. Notes on this clone: What it binds is not known.

Germline assignment: CDR1 LNHDA and CDR2 SQIVND (reference sequence). The ends were cut back, 5 bases at V and 5 bases at J, with 15 bases in the middle. The length of the CDR3 is 15 residues. This sequence was found in a man aged 45-60 years in good health and CMV-seronegative. Material: PBMCs. The gene calls are TRBV19 and TRBJ1-4; D may be TRBD1 (6 bases). The CDR3 sequence is CASSLHREENEKLFF. For the CDR3, the DNA is TGTGCCAGTAGTCTACACAGGGAAGAGAATGAAAAACTGTTTTTT.